This TCR beta chain was recorded in a study of regulatory T cells in long-lasting Graves disease. General study points: Persistent disease preferred TRBV28, TRBJ1-2 and TRBJ2-5; new disease, TRBV20-1 and TRBJ2-1.

Combining iRepertoire HTBI primers with Arm-PCR of CDR3 regions, the authors built TCR beta libraries. Authors' data handling: The study identified around 62 TRBV and 14 to 15 TRBJ segments across samples. One entry per CDR3 protein, called by TCRdb with MiXCR from the multiplex PCR reads. The V and J calls come from TCRdb's annotation, not from the publication. Of hundreds of thousands of distinct CDR3 sequences listed, more than 20% are singletons. Germline lookup yields CDR1 KGHSH and CDR2 LQKENI. This CDR3 spans 13 amino acids. V was clipped by 6 bases and J by 5 bases, with 10 bases between them. The sample's time point: persistent/refractory GD, antithyroid drugs over 5 years with positive TRAb. The TCR library was made from RNA that had been extracted from PBMCs in TRIzol. Graves' disease diagnoses used American Thyroid Association guidelines. The table lists this clonotype with many counts. As yet, its antigen is unknown.

V gene TRBV18 combines with J gene TRBJ1-4; D is perhaps TRBD1 (6 bases). Sequencing used peripheral blood mononuclear cells (PBMCs), obtained when the disease was refractory, from a patient treated with antithyroid drugs. This clonotype was sampled from a female donor with Graves disease. Here the CDR3 reads CASSKTGNEKLFF. The CDR3 DNA reads TGTGCCAGCTCGAAAACAGGGAATGAAAAACTGTTTTTT.